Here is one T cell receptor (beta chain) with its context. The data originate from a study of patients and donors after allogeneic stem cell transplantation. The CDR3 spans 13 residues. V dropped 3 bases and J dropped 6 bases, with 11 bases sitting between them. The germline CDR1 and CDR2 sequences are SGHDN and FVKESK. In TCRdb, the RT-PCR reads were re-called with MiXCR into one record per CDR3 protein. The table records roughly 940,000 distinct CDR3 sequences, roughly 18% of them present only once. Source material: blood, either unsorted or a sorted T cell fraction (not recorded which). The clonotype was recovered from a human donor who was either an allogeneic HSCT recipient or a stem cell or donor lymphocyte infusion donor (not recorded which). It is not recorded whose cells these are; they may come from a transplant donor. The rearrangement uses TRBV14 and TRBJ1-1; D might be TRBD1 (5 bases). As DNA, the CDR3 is TGTGCCAGCAGCCAGGGGGGATGGGCTGAAGCTTTCTTT. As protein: CASSQGGWAEAFF. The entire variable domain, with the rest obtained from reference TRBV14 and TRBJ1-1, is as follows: EAGVTQFPSHSVIEKGQTVTLRCDPISGHDNLYWYRRVMGKEIKFLLHFVKESKQDESGMPNNRFLAERTGGTYSTLKVQPAELEDSGVYFCASSQGGWAEAFFGQGTRLTVV.